The clone carrying this T cell receptor (beta chain) was recorded a few times. Its antigen is not identified. These data come from a study of T cell responses to AZD1222 COVID-19 vaccine. In the study overall: Second-dose intervals near 4 or 12 weeks were combined. Study-level findings and limits: The study sampled repertoires only after the peak T cell response. Spike-specific TCRs gained breadth and depth after people received two AZD1222 doses.

Some clones are missing from TCRdb's copy, which holds only in-frame ones; the method was immunoSEQ multiplex PCR. The sample carries more than 75,000 clones, 85% to 90% recorded once. Sequences were derived from peripheral blood, sampled on day 0 of AZD1222 vaccination. The receptor was derived from an adult in good health.

The CDR3 region has the DNA TGTGCCAGCAGCTCATTGGACAGGGTAAAGAATGGCTACACCTTC. Protein: CASSSLDRVKNGYTF. The gene calls are TRBV7-9 and TRBJ1-2, with 8 bases fitting TRBD1. Germline trimming cut 4 bases from V and 6 bases from J; bases unmatched to any gene: 10. The CDR3 totals 15 residues. Per the germline V gene, CDR1 is SEHNR and CDR2 is FQNEAQ (reference sequence).